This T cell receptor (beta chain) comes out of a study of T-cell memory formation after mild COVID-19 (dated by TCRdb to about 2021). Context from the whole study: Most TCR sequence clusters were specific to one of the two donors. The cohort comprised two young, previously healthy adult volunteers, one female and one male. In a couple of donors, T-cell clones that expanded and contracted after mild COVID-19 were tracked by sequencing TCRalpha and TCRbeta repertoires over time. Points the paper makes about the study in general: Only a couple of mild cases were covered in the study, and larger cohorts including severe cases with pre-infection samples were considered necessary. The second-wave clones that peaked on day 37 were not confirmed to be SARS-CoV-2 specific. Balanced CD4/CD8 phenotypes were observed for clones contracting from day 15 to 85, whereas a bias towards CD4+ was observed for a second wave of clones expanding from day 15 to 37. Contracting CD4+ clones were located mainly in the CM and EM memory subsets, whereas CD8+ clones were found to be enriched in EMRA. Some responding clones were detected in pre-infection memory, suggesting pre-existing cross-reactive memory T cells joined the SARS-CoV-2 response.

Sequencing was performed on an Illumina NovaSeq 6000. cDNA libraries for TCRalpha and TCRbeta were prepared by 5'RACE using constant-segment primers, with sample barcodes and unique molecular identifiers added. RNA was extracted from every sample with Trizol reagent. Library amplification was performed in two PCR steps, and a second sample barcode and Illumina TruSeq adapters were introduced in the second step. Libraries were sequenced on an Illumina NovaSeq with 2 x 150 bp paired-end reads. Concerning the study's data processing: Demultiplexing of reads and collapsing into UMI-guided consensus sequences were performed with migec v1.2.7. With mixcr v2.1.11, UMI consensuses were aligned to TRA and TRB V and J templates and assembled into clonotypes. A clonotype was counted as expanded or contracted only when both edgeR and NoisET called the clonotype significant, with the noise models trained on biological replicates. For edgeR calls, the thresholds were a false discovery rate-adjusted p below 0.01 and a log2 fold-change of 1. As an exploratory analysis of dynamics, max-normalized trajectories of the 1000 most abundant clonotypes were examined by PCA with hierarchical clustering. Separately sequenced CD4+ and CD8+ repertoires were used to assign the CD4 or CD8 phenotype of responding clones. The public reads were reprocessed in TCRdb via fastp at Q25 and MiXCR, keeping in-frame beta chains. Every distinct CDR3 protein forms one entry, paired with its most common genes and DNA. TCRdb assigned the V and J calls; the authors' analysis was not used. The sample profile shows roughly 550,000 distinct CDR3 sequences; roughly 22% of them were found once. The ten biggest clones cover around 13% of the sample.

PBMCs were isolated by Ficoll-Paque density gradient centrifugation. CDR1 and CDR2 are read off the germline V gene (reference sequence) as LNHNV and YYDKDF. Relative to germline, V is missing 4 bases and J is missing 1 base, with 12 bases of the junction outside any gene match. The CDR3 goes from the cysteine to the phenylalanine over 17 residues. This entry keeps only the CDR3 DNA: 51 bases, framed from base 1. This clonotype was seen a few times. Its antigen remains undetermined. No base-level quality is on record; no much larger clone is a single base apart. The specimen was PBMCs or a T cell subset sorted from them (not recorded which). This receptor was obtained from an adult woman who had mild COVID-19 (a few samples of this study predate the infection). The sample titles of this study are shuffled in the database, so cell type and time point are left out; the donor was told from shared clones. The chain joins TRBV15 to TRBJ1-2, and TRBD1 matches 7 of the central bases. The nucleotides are TGTGCCACCAGCACTGGGACAGCGTCCCCTTATAACTATGGCTACACCTTC. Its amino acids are CATSTGTASPYNYGYTF.